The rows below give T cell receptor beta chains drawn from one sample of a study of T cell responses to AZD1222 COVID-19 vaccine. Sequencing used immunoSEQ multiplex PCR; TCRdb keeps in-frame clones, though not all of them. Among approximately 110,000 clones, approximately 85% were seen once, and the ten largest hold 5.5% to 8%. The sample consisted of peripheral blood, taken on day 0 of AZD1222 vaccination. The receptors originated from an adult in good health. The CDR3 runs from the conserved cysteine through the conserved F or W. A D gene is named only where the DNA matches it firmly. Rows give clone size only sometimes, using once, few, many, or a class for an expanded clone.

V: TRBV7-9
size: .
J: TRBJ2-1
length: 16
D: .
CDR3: CASSPRVGVWANEQFF
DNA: TGTGCCAGCAGCCCCCGGGTAGGGGTTTGGGCAAATGAGCAGTTCTTC

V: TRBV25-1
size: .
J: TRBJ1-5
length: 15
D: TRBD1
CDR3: CASSDSGTDHQPQHF
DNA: TGTGCCAGCAGTGATTCCGGGACAGACCATCAGCCCCAGCATTTT

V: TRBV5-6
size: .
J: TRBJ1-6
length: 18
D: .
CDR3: CASSRTLTEGGDNSPLHF
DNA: TGTGCCAGCAGCCGGACACTGACAGAGGGGGGGGATAATTCACCCCTCCACTTT

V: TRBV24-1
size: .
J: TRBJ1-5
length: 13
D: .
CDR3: CATSDSPGLSQHF
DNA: TGTGCCACCAGTGATTCTCCGGGTTTGTCCCAGCATTTT

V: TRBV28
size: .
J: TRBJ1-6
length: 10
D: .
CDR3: CASSLGALHF
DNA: TGTGCCAGCAGCCTAGGGGCCCTCCACTTT

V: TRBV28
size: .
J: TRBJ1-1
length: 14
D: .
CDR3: CASGLGASGTEAFF
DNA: TGTGCCAGCGGGCTGGGGGCGTCGGGCACTGAAGCTTTCTTT

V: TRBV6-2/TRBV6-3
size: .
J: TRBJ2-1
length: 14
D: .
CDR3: CASSSGFSYNEQFF
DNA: TGTGCCAGCAGTTCAGGTTTCTCCTACAATGAGCAGTTCTTC

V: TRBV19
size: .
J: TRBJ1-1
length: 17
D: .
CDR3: CASKSIARGRVGNEAFF
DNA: TGTGCCAGCAAATCTATAGCGCGGGGGCGCGTTGGAAATGAAGCTTTCTTT

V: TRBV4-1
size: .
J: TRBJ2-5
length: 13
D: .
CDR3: CARYRVKGETQYF
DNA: TGCGCCAGGTACAGGGTGAAAGGGGAGACCCAGTACTTC

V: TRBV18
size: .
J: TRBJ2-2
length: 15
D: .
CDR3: CASSPSGGNTGELFF
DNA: TGTGCCAGCTCACCGTCGGGGGGCAACACCGGGGAGCTGTTTTTT

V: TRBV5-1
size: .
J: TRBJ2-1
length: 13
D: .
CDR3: CASRRAGPSAKIF
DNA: TGCGCCAGCAGGAGAGCGGGCCCCTCCGCGAAGATCTTC

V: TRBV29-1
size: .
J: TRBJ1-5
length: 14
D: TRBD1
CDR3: CSVSTGTGFQPQHF
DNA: TGCAGCGTTTCTACCGGGACAGGGTTTCAGCCCCAGCATTTT

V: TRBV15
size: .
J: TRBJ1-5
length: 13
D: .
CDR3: CATSSQFPKPQHF
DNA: TGTGCCACCAGCAGCCAGTTCCCGAAGCCCCAGCATTTT

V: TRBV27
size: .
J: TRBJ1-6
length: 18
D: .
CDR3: CASSPVRWANSYNSPLHF
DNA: TGTGCCAGCAGTCCTGTGAGGTGGGCCAACTCCTATAATTCACCCCTCCACTTT

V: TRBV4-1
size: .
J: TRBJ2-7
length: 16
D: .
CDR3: CASSQAFSGRNYEQYF
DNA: TGCGCCAGCAGCCAAGCCTTCTCGGGACGGAATTACGAGCAGTACTTC

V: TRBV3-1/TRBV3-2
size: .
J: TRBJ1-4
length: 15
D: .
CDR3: CASSQEGAPNEKLFF
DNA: TGTGCCAGCAGCCAAGAAGGAGCACCTAATGAAAAACTGTTTTTT

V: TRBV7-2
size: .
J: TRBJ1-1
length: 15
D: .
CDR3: CASSRTSGGNTEAFF
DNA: TGTGCCAGCAGCCGGACCTCCGGGGGGAACACTGAAGCTTTCTTT

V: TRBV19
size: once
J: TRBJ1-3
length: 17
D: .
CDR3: CASSRWDPGRTGNTIYF
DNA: TGTGCCAGTAGTCGGTGGGATCCCGGCAGGACTGGAAACACCATATATTTT